These 21 T cell receptor beta chains share one sample of origin, sequenced in a study of cytomegalovirus exposure and HLA in healthy donors. The assay was immunoSEQ multiplex PCR, and TCRdb's table has in-frame clones only and misses some. The sample lists fewer than 120,000 clones, approximately 90% occurring once. The source material was PBMCs. All receptors come from a woman aged 30 to 39 in good health and CMV-seropositive.

The chain couples TRBV6-5 to TRBJ2-3; TRBD2 aligns across 8 bases. The CDR3 consists of 14 residues. Trimming cost V 7 bases and J 5 bases; bases outside gene matches: 8. Germline V gives CDR1 MNHEY, CDR2 SVGAGI. The CDR3 DNA follows: TGTGCCAGCACCCACCGGCTAGCGGGAGATACGCAGTATTTT. It codes for CASTHRLAGDTQYF.

CDR3 region: CASGLAGANTGELFF. In DNA, the CDR3 is TGTGCCAGCGGGTTAGCGGGAGCGAACACCGGGGAGCTGTTTTTT. The rearrangement joins TRBV27 to TRBJ2-2, with TRBD2 matching 9 bases. From germline, CDR1 is MNHEY and CDR2 SMNVEV (reference sequence). Losses at the gene ends were 8 bases for V and 0 bases for J; bases not matched to a gene: 4. The CDR3 contains 15 residues.

V usage is TRBV28 and J usage is TRBJ1-1; D is uncertain. The CDR3 contains 14 residues. Per germline, CDR1 MDHEN and CDR2 SYDVKM. V lost 3 bases and J 1 base, leaving 9 bases between the germline ends. For the CDR3, the DNA is TGTGCCAGCAGTTTCCATCAACAGAACACTGAAGCTTTCTTT. It is translated as CASSFHQQNTEAFF.

This clone appeared once. The gene calls are TRBV2 and TRBJ2-1; 7 positions agree with TRBD2. Unmatched junction bases numbered 6, after V lost 6 bases and J lost 1 base. Germline lookup yields CDR1 SNHLY and CDR2 FYNNEI. CDR3 length equals 15 residues. DNA for the CDR3: TGTGCCAGCAGACTGCGGGAGAGGTCCTACAATGAGCAGTTCTTC. Protein sequence: CASRLRERSYNEQFF.

The chain carries TRBV4-3 and TRBJ1-3, with a possible D match to TRBD1 (5 bases). V lost 1 base, J lost 4 bases, and 14 bases lay in between. This CDR3 region has 16 residues. The V gene's germline CDR1 is LGHNA and CDR2 YSLEER. The CDR3 sequence: CASSQGLGGTGNTIYF. CDR3 coding DNA: TGCGCCAGCAGCCAAGGCCTCGGCGGGACGGGAAACACCATATATTTT.

The chain has TRBV9 and TRBJ2-5; 8 bases fit TRBD1. V dropped 3 bases and J dropped 1; count of bases not matched to a gene: 2. Germline CDR1 and CDR2: SGDLS and YYNGEE. The CDR3 is made up of 14 amino acids. This CDR3 reads CASSATGAQETQYF. CDR3 DNA sequence: TGTGCCAGCAGCGCGACAGGGGCCCAAGAGACCCAGTACTTC.

The chain is built from TRBV4-2 and TRBJ2-3; 9 bases align to TRBD2. Germline V gene lookup returns CDR1 LGHNA and CDR2 YNFKEQ. Trimming removed 0 bases from V and 1 base from J; junction bases left unmatched: 5. The CDR3 spans 17 residues. The CDR3 DNA is TGTGCCAGCAGCCAAGAGCCCGGCGGGGGGGGCACAGATACGCAGTATTTT. This sequence encodes CASSQEPGGGGTDTQYF.

The chain couples TRBV18 to TRBJ2-1; D is possibly TRBD1 (6 bases). Trimming cost V 5 bases and J 2 bases, with 13 bases left between them. CDR1 is KGHSH and CDR2 is LQKENI in the germline V gene. This CDR3 has 15 amino acids. The CDR3 DNA is TGTGCCAGCTCATCAGTGGACAGAGCCTACAATGAGCAGTTCTTC. Its protein is CASSSVDRAYNEQFF. The variable domain in full, completed from reference TRBV18 and TRBJ2-1, reads NAGVMQNPRHLVRRRGQEARLRCSPMKGHSHVYWYRQLPEEGLKFMVYLQKENIIDESGMPKERFSAEFPKEGPSILRIQQVVRGDSAAYFCASSSVDRAYNEQFFGPGTRLTVL.

V usage is TRBV5-4 and J usage is TRBJ1-2; weak D call: TRBD1 (5 bases). Trimming took off 3 bases at V and 4 bases at J, with 13 bases between the two ends. The CDR3 length is 14 residues. Looked up from germline, CDR1 is SGHNT and CDR2 is YYREEE (reference sequence). The DNA for the CDR3 is TGTGCCAGCAGCTCCAACCAGGGCATCTATGGCTACACCTTC. Its translation: CASSSNQGIYGYTF.

This sequence joins TRBV5-5 and TRBJ2-5; D uncertain. The CDR3 extends over 15 amino acids. The germline V gene has CDR1 SGHKS and CDR2 YYEKEE (reference sequence). V shed 1 base and J shed 5 bases, with 15 bases lying between them. In DNA, the CDR3 is TGTGCCAGCAGCTTGTCTTCCGGTATTCGGGAGACCCAGTACTTC. Translating gives CASSLSSGIRETQYF.

This clone has a handful of counts. The V and J genes are TRBV2 and TRBJ2-1, with D possibly matching TRBD2 (7 bases). Germline CDR1 and CDR2: SNHLY and FYNNEI. This CDR3 is built from 14 residues. The V gene lost 3 bases and the J gene lost 7 bases, with 13 bases spanning the gap. The CDR3 sequence: CASSESGGSNEQFF. The CDR3 coding sequence is TGTGCCAGCAGTGAGTCGGGGGGCTCTAATGAGCAGTTCTTC.

This chain uses TRBV6-5 with TRBJ1-3, with D hard to call. Germline V lookup: CDR1 MNHEY, CDR2 SVGAGI. CDR3 size: 15 residues. V was shortened by 0 bases and J by 0 bases, with 6 bases between the two germline ends. CDR3 loop: CASSYSVGSGNTIYF. The CDR3 DNA reads TGTGCCAGCAGTTACTCAGTCGGCTCTGGAAACACCATATATTTT.

V gene TRBV5-1 combines with J gene TRBJ1-1; 9 bases agree with TRBD1. CDR3 length: 12 amino acids. Germline CDR1 reads SGHRS; CDR2 reads YFSETQ. The J segment lost 10 bases and the V segment lost 2 bases, leaving 3 bases of the junction unmatched. The CDR3 coding sequence is TGCGCCAGCAGCTTAAGACAGGGGGTAGCTTTCTTT. Translated: CASSLRQGVAFF.

The chain links TRBV7-9 to TRBJ1-5; 9 nucleotides line up with TRBD1. Trimming removed 5 bases from V and 6 bases from J; junction bases left unmatched: 5. CDR3 size: 14 residues. Germline assignment: CDR1 SEHNR and CDR2 FQNEAQ (reference sequence). CDR3 loop: CASSETGGTQPQHF. Here the CDR3 DNA reads TGTGCCAGCAGCGAAACAGGGGGCACTCAGCCCCAGCATTTT. The full variable domain, in which reference TRBV7-9 and TRBJ1-5 provide the parts outside the CDR3, is DTGVSQNPRHKITKRGQNVTFRCDPISEHNRLYWYRQTLGQGPEFLTYFQNEAQLEKSRLLSDRFSAERPKGSFSTLEIQRTEQGDSAMYLCASSETGGTQPQHFGDGTRLSIL.

V usage is TRBV9 and J usage is TRBJ1-1; D is unresolved. CDR3 size: 11 residues. The V end lost 10 bases, the J end lost 4 bases, and 11 bases lay between the germline ends. Germline V gene lookup returns CDR1 SGDLS and CDR2 YYNGEE. CDR3 in amino acids: CACRRGTEAFF. The CDR3, as DNA: TGTGCCTGCCGACGGGGCACTGAAGCTTTCTTT.

The chain has TRBV27 and TRBJ2-7; unclear D gene. The V gene's germline CDR1 is MNHEY and CDR2 SMNVEV (reference sequence). Trimming left V 5 bases short and J 3 bases short, with 11 bases between. This CDR3 has 13 residues. In DNA form, the CDR3 reads TGTGCCAGCAGTCCCTCCCTAAACTACGAGCAGTACTTC. Its protein is CASSPSLNYEQYF.

This clone was seen once. This chain uses TRBV5-8 with TRBJ1-1; maybe TRBD1 (5 bases). Between the trimmed V and J ends, which lost 2 bases and 1 base, there was a span of 6 bases. Germline V gene lookup returns CDR1 SGHTS and CDR2 YDEGEE. The length of the CDR3 is 13 residues. Here the CDR3 reads CASSFRGNTEAFF. CDR3 nucleotides: TGTGCCAGCAGCTTTAGGGGGAACACTGAAGCTTTCTTT.

The chain carries TRBV9 and TRBJ1-3, with D perhaps TRBD1 (5 bases). V was pared by 4 bases and J by 0 bases, with 20 bases between. Germline lookup yields CDR1 SGDLS and CDR2 YYNGEE. This CDR3 region has 18 residues. CDR3 protein: CASSPREPQGFSGNTIYF. The DNA of the CDR3 is TGTGCCAGCAGCCCCCGCGAGCCCCAGGGTTTCTCTGGAAACACCATATATTTT. The full variable domain, in which reference TRBV9 and TRBJ1-3 provide the parts outside the CDR3, is DSGVTQTPKHLITATGQRVTLRCSPRSGDLSVYWYQQSLDQGLQFLIQYYNGEERAKGNILERFSAQQFPDLHSELNLSSLELGDSALYFCASSPREPQGFSGNTIYFGEGSWLTVV.

J is TRBJ2-3 and V is TRBV2; tentative D call: TRBD2 (6 bases). The germline V gene encodes CDR1 SNHLY and CDR2 FYNNEI. Trimming shortened V by 6 bases and J by 2 bases, and 15 bases separated the two germline ends. This CDR3 region has 15 residues. CDR3 nucleotides: TGTGCCAGCAGCGGACCGGGAGCCCTCACAGATACGCAGTATTTT. Its protein is CASSGPGALTDTQYF. The full variable domain, in which reference TRBV2 and TRBJ2-3 provide the parts outside the CDR3, is EPEVTQTPSHQVTQMGQEVILRCVPISNHLYFYWYRQILGQKVEFLVSFYNNEISEKSEIFDDQFSVERPDGSNFTLKIRSTKLEDSAMYFCASSGPGALTDTQYFGPGTRLTVL.

CDR3 bases: TGTGCCAGCAGCCAAGCCGTTAATCAGCCCCAGCATTTT. Amino acids: CASSQAVNQPQHF. The chain has TRBV14 and TRBJ1-5, with D hard to call. The CDR3 runs to 13 residues. V shed 1 base and J shed 4 bases, with 5 bases lying between them. CDR1 is SGHDN and CDR2 is FVKESK in the germline V gene.

This chain links TRBV7-2 with TRBJ2-7, with D unclear. Germline lookup yields CDR1 SGHTA and CDR2 FQGNSA. V gave up 5 bases and J gave up 3 bases, with 5 bases separating them. This CDR3 region has 11 residues. The CDR3 nucleotides read TGTGCCAGCAGCCCCAACTACGAGCAGTACTTC. Translation: CASSPNYEQYF.